This T cell receptor beta chain is drawn from a study of T cells after yellow fever vaccination. Overall study context: The authors prepared low-cell-number fractions using SMART-Seq v4 Ultra Low Input.

Universal primer sites and UMIs were introduced during 5'RACE template-switching synthesis of TCR cDNA. MiXCR was run by TCRdb on the 5' RACE reads, yielding one entry per CDR3 protein. The data show under 550,000 distinct CDR3 sequences, roughly a fifth seen once. Trimming removed 2 bases from V and 0 bases from J, with 14 bases in between. The CDR3 length is 16 residues. Germline V lookup: CDR1 MNHEY, CDR2 SVGAGI. Findings of the study overall: Clonotypes appearing in both CD4 and CD8 compartments existed, and their share was small. Reappearance after the booster was seen for most primary-vaccination clones, at 95% to 97% CD4 and 75% to 90% CD8.

This clonotype was seen a few times. Its specificity is unknown. The sequence derives from a man aged 18 to 35 who received the YFV17D yellow fever vaccine. The sequencing here drew on PBMCs, taken less than 25 days after the first yellow fever vaccination. This chain joins TRBV6-5 and TRBJ2-7, with unresolved D. Here the CDR3 reads CASSYSVSSSSYEQYF. In DNA form, the CDR3 reads TGTGCCAGCAGTTACAGTGTGTCCTCCAGCTCCTACGAGCAGTACTTC.